These 3 T cell receptor beta chains were all obtained from the same sample, sequenced in a study of cytomegalovirus exposure and HLA in healthy donors. PCR amplification relied on 60 Vbeta primers (plus 13 Jbeta primers). Data came from immunoSEQ multiplex PCR; TCRdb stores just in-frame clones and leaves some out. The sample has 200,000 to 250,000 clones, more than 65% seen once. Sequencing was performed on PBMCs. The receptor set was obtained from a woman in her twenties or thirties in good health and CMV-seronegative.

The chain links TRBV30 to TRBJ2-7, with 7 bases identical to TRBD2. J was trimmed by 6 bases and V by 5 bases; bases with no gene match: 4. CDR1 and CDR2 from the germline V gene are GTSNPN and SVGIG (reference sequence). There are 11 residues in the CDR3. CDR3 coding DNA: TGTGCCTGGGGTAGCGGGCCCGAGCAGTACTTC. Amino acid sequence: CAWGSGPEQYF. The variable domain in full, completed from reference TRBV30 and TRBJ2-7, reads SQTIHQWPATLVQPVGSPLSLECTVEGTSNPNLYWYRQAAGRGLQLLFYSVGIGQISSEVPQNLSASRPQDRQFILSSKKLLLSDSGFYLCAWGSGPEQYFGPGTRLTVT.

This chain connects TRBV5-7 to TRBJ2-7; 7 bases agree with TRBD1. TRBV5-7 is given ORF status, its function remaining uncertain. CDR3 length equals 17 residues. Trimming cost V 1 base and J 3 bases; bases outside gene matches: 13. The CDR3 here is CASSLTLGPRTGYEQYF. The CDR3 coding sequence is TGTGCCAGCAGCTTGACCCTAGGTCCCAGGACAGGCTACGAGCAGTACTTC.

This chain links TRBV5-1 with TRBJ2-2; 9 bases match TRBD2. Trimming cost V 2 bases and J 2 bases; bases outside gene matches: 4. The CDR3 sequence is 16 residues long. CDR1 and CDR2 (germline): SGHRS, YFSETQ. In DNA, the CDR3 is TGCGCCAGCAGCTTAGGTCTAGCGGGAAACACCGGGGAGCTGTTTTTT. This translates into CASSLGLAGNTGELFF.